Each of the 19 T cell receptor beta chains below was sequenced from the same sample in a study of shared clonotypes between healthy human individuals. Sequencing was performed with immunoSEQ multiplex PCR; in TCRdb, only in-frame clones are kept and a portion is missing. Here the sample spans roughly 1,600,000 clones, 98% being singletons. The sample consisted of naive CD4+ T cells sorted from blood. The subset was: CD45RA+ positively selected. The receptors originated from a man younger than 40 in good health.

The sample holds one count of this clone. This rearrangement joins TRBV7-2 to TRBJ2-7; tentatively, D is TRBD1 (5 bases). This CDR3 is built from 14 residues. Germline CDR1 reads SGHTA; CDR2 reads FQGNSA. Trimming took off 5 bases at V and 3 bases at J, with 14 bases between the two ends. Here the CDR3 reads CASSDWGSNYEQYF. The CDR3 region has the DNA TGTGCCAGCAGCGATTGGGGCAGCAACTACGAGCAGTACTTC.

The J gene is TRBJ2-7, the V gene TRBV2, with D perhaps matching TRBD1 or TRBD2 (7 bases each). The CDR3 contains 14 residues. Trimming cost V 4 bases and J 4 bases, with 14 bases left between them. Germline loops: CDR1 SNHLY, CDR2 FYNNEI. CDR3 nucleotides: TGTGCCAGCAGTGGTCAGGGGGGGCAGTACGAGCAGTACTTC. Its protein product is CASSGQGGQYEQYF.

The chain's CDR3 is CASSLVMNTEAFF. CDR3 nucleotides: TGTGCCAGCAGCTTAGTGATGAACACTGAAGCTTTCTTT. The rearrangement links TRBV7-6 to TRBJ1-1; D uncertain. The V end lost 1 base, the J end lost 0 bases, and 3 bases lay between the germline ends. The CDR3 has 13 amino acids. CDR1 is SGHVS, CDR2 FNYEAQ, per germline.

The CDR3 nucleotides read TGTGCCAGCTCCTCGCTCTATCAGCCCCAGCATTTT. Its protein product is CASSSLYQPQHF. The rearrangement uses TRBV7-3 and TRBJ1-5; D ambiguous. V gave up 8 bases and J gave up 5 bases, with 10 bases separating them. Germline loops: CDR1 SGHTA, CDR2 FQGTGA. The CDR3 has 12 amino acids.

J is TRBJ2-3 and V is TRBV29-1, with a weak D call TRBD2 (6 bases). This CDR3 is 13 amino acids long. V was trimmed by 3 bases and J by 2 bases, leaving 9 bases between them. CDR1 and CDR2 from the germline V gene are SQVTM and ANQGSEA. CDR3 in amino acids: CSVDRRATDTQYF. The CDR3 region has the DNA TGCAGCGTTGATCGGAGGGCCACAGATACGCAGTATTTT.

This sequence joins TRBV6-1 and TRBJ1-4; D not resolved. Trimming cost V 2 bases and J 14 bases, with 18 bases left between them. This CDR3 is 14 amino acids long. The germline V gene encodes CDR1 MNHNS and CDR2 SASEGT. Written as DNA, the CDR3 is TGTGCCAGCAGTGAAAGTCGGGATCCATGGCATCTGTTTTTT. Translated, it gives CASSESRDPWHLFF.

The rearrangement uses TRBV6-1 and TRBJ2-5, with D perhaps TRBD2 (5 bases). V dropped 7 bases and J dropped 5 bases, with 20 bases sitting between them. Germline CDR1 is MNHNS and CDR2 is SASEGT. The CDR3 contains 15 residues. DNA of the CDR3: TGTGCCAGCACCTTCGAAGGGAGCTTACAGGAGACCCAGTACTTC. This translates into CASTFEGSLQETQYF.

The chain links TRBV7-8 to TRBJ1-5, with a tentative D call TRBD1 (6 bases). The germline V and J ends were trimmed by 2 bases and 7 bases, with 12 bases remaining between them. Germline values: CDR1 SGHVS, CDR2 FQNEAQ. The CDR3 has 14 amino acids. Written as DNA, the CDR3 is TGTGCCAGCAGCTTAACAGGGAAGGACCAGCCCCAGCATTTT. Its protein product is CASSLTGKDQPQHF.

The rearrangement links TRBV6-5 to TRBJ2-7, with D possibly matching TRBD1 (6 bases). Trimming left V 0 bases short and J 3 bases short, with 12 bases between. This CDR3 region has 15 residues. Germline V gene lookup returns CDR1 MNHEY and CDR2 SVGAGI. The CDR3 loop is CASSYSTGRGYEQYF. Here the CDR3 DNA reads TGTGCCAGCAGTTACTCGACGGGCAGGGGCTACGAGCAGTACTTC.

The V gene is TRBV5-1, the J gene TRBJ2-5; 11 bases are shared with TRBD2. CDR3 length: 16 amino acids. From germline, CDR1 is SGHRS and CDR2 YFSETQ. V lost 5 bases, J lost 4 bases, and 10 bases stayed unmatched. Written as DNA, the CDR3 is TGCGCCAGCAGTCAAACTAGCGGGGGTTTGGGAGAGACCCAGTACTTC. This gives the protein CASSQTSGGLGETQYF.

The CDR3, as DNA: TGCGCCAGCAGTAGGGCCGAGATTAGCAATCAGCCCCAGCATTTT. This codes for CASSRAEISNQPQHF. V and J are TRBV4-1 and TRBJ1-5; D is unresolved. CDR1 and CDR2 from the germline V gene are MGHRA and YSYEKL. The length of the CDR3 is 15 residues. The ends were cut back, 6 bases at V and 0 bases at J, with 12 bases in the middle.

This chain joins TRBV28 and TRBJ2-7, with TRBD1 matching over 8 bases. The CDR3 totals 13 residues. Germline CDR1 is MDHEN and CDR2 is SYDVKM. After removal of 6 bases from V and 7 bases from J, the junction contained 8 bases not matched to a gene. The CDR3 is CASSLRTGREQYF. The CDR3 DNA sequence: TGTGCCAGCAGCCTACGGACAGGGAGGGAGCAGTACTTC.

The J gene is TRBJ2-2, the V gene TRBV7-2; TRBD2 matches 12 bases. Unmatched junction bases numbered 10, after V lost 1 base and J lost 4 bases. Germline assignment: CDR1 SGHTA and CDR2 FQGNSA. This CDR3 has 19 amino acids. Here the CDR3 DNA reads TGTGCCAGCAGCTTAGTGGCTAGCGGGAGGGCCCGGGGCACCGGGGAGCTGTTTTTT. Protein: CASSLVASGRARGTGELFF. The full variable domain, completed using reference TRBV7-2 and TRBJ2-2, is GAGVSQSPSNKVTEKGKDVELRCDPISGHTALYWYRQSLGQGLEFLIYFQGNSAPDKSGLPSDRFSAERTGGSVSTLTIQRTQQEDSAVYLCASSLVASGRARGTGELFFGEGSRLTVL.

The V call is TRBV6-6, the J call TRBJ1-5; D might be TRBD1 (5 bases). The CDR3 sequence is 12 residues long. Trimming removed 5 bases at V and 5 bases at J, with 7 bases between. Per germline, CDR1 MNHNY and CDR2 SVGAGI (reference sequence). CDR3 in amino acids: CASSPGHQPQHF. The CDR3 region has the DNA TGTGCCAGCAGTCCAGGGCATCAGCCCCAGCATTTT.

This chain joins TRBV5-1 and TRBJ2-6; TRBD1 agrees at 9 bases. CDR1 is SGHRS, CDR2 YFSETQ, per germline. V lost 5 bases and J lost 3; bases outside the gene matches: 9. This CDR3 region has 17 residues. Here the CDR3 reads CASRLQGASGGANVLTF. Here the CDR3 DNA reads TGCGCCAGCAGACTACAGGGGGCTTCAGGTGGGGCCAACGTCCTGACTTTC.

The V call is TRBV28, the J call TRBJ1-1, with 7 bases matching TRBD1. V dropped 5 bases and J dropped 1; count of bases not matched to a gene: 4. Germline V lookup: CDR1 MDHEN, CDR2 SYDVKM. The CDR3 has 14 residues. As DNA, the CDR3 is TGTGCCAGCAGTGAACAGGGGCGGAACACTGAAGCTTTCTTT. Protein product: CASSEQGRNTEAFF.

The CDR3 DNA sequence: TGTGCCAGCAGTATATTAGCGGGATCAGATACGCAGTATTTT. Translating it yields CASSILAGSDTQYF. J is TRBJ2-3 and V is TRBV27, with 8 bases identical to TRBD2. Germline CDR1 and CDR2: MNHEY and SMNVEV (reference sequence). CDR3 length equals 14 residues. The V segment lost 5 bases and the J segment 4 bases; nucleotides outside the gene matches: 5.

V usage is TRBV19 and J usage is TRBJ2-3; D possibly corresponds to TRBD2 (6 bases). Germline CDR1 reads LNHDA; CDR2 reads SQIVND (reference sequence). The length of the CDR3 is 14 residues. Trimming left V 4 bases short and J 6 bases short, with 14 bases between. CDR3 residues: CASSSGTRGDTQYF. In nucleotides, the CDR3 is TGTGCCAGTAGTAGCGGGACCCGTGGGGATACGCAGTATTTT.

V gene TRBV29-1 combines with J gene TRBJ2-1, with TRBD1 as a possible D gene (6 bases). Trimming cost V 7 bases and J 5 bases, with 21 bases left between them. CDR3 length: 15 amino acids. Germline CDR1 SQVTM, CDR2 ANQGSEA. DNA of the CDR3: TGCAGCGCGGCTAAAGTTTTAAGGGGGAACAATGAGCAGTTCTTC. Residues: CSAAKVLRGNNEQFF.